This T cell receptor beta chain was sequenced for a study of T cell changes during pregnancy in multiple sclerosis. CDR1 is SGHTA and CDR2 is FQGNSA in the germline V gene. The CDR3 length is 14 residues. V gave up 6 bases and J gave up 2 bases, with 11 bases separating them. Measured with immunoSEQ multiplex PCR; TCRdb has only the in-frame clones, and not every one. The sample includes over 80,000 clones, 90% of them seen just once. This clone was seen a single time. The receptor's source is a female donor in good health, enrolled as a control in a pregnancy study. J is TRBJ2-4 and V is TRBV7-2; D gene uncertain. The source was peripheral blood, collected in the second trimester of pregnancy. In nucleotides, the CDR3 is TGTGCCAGCAGTTTGACACCACCCAAAAACATTCAGTACTTC. Protein product: CASSLTPPKNIQYF.